This entry concerns a single T cell receptor beta chain. Its specificity is not known. This sample was taken from a study of monozygotic twins with inflammatory bowel disease. Overall study results and limits: Limited statistical power may explain no repertoire similarity difference between concordant and discordant twins.

The CDR3 totals 15 residues. CDR1 SQVTM and CDR2 ANQGSEA come from the germline V gene. Eight separate reactions per sample yielded the cDNA. The cDNA of both the TCRalpha and TCRbeta chains was subjected to two nested PCRs of about 16 and 10 cycles. With the 5' RACE reads reprocessed, TCRdb shows one record per CDR3 protein and no DNA. This sample's table has around 450,000 distinct CDR3 sequences. The sample consisted of blood. The rearrangement uses TRBV29-1 and TRBJ2-1; without DNA, the TCRdb call of TRBD2 cannot be checked. This TCR was recovered from a human donor with ulcerative colitis or Crohn's disease, or a healthy co-twin of an affected twin (not recorded which). CDR3 in amino acids: CSVETGLAGPNEQFF.